The clone carrying this TCR beta chain was seen ten or more times. What it recognizes is unknown. RNA transcripts gave rise to amplified TCR beta CDR3 regions. When the TCR CDR3 underwent first-round RT-PCR, the HTBI primer set was used. One entry per CDR3 protein, called by TCRdb with MiXCR from the multiplex PCR reads. The data hold some 350,000 distinct CDR3 sequences, with about 15% observed a single time. The PBMCs were sourced from fresh peripheral blood (10 ml). The data were taken from a study of T cells in Graves' hyperthyroidism and ophthalmopathy. Looking at the study overall: Pretreatment peripheral blood was obtained at initial diagnosis.

Study-level results: Blood shared most expanded thyroid clonotypes above 0.001.

The V end was cut by 4 bases, the J end by 2 bases, with 22 bases between. Germline CDR1 reads SGHKS; CDR2 reads YYEKEE (reference sequence). The CDR3 is 18 residues long. The receptor was isolated from a woman between 18 and 30 years old with Graves' hyperthyroidism that later progressed to Graves' ophthalmopathy. The specimen sequenced was blood. The J gene is TRBJ1-5, the V gene TRBV5-5; TRBD1 might be the D (6 bases). The CDR3 DNA reads TGTGCCAGCAGCGACGAGGGGGTTGGGGTTTATGGCAATCAGCCCCAGCATTTT. It specifies CASSDEGVGVYGNQPQHF.